This TCR beta chain was retrieved from a study of T cells in Graves' hyperthyroidism and ophthalmopathy. Points from the study as a whole: Prediction of ophthalmopathy progression came a median about 6 months pre-onset. Ophthalmopathy was told apart from stable hyperthyroidism by a 13 V-J model.

RNA transcripts were the template for amplifying TCR beta CDR3 regions. HTBI primers were the set used in a first-round RT-PCR of the TCR CDR3. TCRdb ran MiXCR on the multiplex PCR reads and lists one entry per CDR3 protein. The sample lists more than 40,000 distinct CDR3 sequences, approximately 50% occurring once. A word on this clonotype: Antigen specificity is unknown.

CDR1 MNHEY and CDR2 SVGEGT come from the germline V gene. The junction had 6 bases not matched to a gene; V was cut back by 7 bases and J by 0 bases. The CDR3 contains 16 residues. Lactation, pregnancy, other autoimmune disease or uncontrolled infection excluded patients. The sequence came from a woman aged 45-59 years with Graves' hyperthyroidism. Specimen: peripheral blood or thyroid tissue (not recorded which). The V call is TRBV6-2 or TRBV6-3, the J call TRBJ2-7, with TRBD2 matching over 13 bases. The CDR3 reads CASTGLAGAHSYEQYF. The CDR3 DNA reads as TGTGCCAGCACCGGACTAGCGGGAGCCCACTCCTACGAGCAGTACTTC.